Listed below are T cell receptor beta chains from one sample, sequenced in a study of T cell repertoires in cytomegalovirus infection. TCRdb reprocessed the reads via MiXCR and lists one record per CDR3 protein. The table includes 250,000 to 350,000 distinct CDR3 sequences, 20% to 30% detected once. Specimen: PBMCs. Receptors originate from a human donor in good health (CMV status not recorded). Some clones in this sample may be carry-over from other donors' samples. Both conserved end residues are part of each CDR3. The D gene is left open where the match is weak. Size is omitted from some rows. Given values are once, few, many or a class for expanded clones.

TRBD2	-	TRBV12-3/TRBV12-4	TRBJ2-6	TGTGCCAGCAGGACTAGCGGGAGCTCTGGGGCCAACGTCCTGACTTTC	CASRTSGSSGANVLTF
TRBD1	many	TRBV7-2	TRBJ2-1	TGTGCCAGCAGCCCCGGGCAGGGGACAGACAATGAGCAGTTCTTC	CASSPGQGTDNEQFF
-	-	TRBV28	TRBJ1-1	TGTGCCAGCAGTATACGGACACTGAACACTGAAGCTTTCTTT	CASSIRTLNTEAFF
-	-	TRBV15	TRBJ1-1	TGTGCCACCAGCAGAGTCGAGTGGGCCGCCACTGAAGCTTTCTTT	CATSRVEWAATEAFF
TRBD1	-	TRBV28	TRBJ2-2	TGTGCCAGCAGTTTAATCTTCGGACAGGGGACCGGGGAGCTGTTTTTT	CASSLIFGQGTGELFF
TRBD1	few	TRBV28	TRBJ1-1	TGTGCCAGCAGTTCCTGGGGAACAGGGGCGAACACTGAAGCTTTCTTT	CASSSWGTGANTEAFF
-	-	TRBV12-3/TRBV12-4	TRBJ2-7	TGTGCCAGCAGACAGAGCACCTACGAGCAGTACTTC	CASRQSTYEQYF
-	few	TRBV7-4	TRBJ1-3	TGTGCCAGCAGCTTCCTACAGGGAAACACCATATATTTT	CASSFLQGNTIYF
-	-	TRBV7-2	TRBJ1-2	TGTGCCAGCAGCTTGGACACGGCTAACTATGGCTACACCTTC	CASSLDTANYGYTF
TRBD1	-	TRBV4-3	TRBJ2-3	TGCGCCAGCAGCCAAGATAGGACAGGTTCTTCCACAGATACGCAGTATTTT	CASSQDRTGSSTDTQYF
TRBD1	few	TRBV7-2	TRBJ1-1	TGTGCCAGCAGCTTGGCCGGGACAGGGGGCACTGAAGCTTTCTTT	CASSLAGTGGTEAFF
TRBD2	many	TRBV7-8	TRBJ2-7	TGTGCCAGCAGCTTAGGGGACTTCCTCGGGGGGGAGCAGTACTTC	CASSLGDFLGGEQYF